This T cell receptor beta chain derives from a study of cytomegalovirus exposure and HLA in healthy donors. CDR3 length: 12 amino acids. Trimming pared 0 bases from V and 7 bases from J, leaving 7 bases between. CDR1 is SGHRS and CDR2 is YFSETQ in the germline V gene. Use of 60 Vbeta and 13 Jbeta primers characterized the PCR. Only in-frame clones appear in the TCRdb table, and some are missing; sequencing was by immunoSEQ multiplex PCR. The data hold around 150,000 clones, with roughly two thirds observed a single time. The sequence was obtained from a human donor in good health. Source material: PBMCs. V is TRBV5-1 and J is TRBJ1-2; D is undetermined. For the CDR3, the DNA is TGCGCCAGCAGCTTGGGAGTTGGTGGCTACACCTTC. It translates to CASSLGVGGYTF.